This TCR beta chain was captured in a study of regulatory T cells in long-lasting Graves disease. Study findings and constraints: With persistent disease, TRBV28, TRBJ1-2 and TRBJ2-5 were the favored segments.

Researchers made TCR beta libraries by using iRepertoire HTBI primers and running Arm-PCR on CDR3 regions. MiXCR was run by TCRdb on the multiplex PCR reads, yielding one entry per CDR3 protein. The repertoire includes under 450,000 distinct CDR3 sequences, over 9.5% of them detected once, and approximately 17% sits in the top ten. This sample's time point: newly diagnosed GD, antithyroid drugs for less than 3 months. TCR sequences were obtained from RNA taken from PBMCs. Worth noting for this clonotype: Its antigen is currently unknown.

The ends were cut back, 5 bases at V and 4 bases at J, with 13 bases in the middle. The CDR3 runs 14 residues. Germline V gene sequence: CDR1 SGHDT, CDR2 YYEEEE. Separately, the same data were catalogued under a study of T cells in Graves' hyperthyroidism and ophthalmopathy. That source adds: The diagnostic basis comprised clinical symptoms, serum thyroxine and TRAb, thyroid ultrasound and orbital computed tomography.

This TCR was recovered from a woman aged 18-29 years with Graves disease. The source material was peripheral blood mononuclear cells (PBMCs), sampled at new diagnosis, from a patient treated with antithyroid drugs. V is TRBV5-6 and J is TRBJ2-1; TRBD1 might be the D (5 bases). The CDR3 loop reads CASRLDSLYNEQFF. For the CDR3, the DNA is TGTGCCAGCAGACTTGACAGCCTATACAATGAGCAGTTCTTC.